This TCR beta chain was observed in a study of T-cell reconstitution after alpha-beta-depleted transplantation in children. Ten or more counts support this clonotype. Compared with germline, one end of the junction differs, possibly owing to a read error. The length of the CDR3 is 14 residues. Germline CDR1 and CDR2: SGHRS and YFSETQ. Unique molecular identifiers tagged the TCRbeta library. TCRdb ran MiXCR on the PCR reads and lists one entry per CDR3 protein. The table has approximately 630,000 distinct CDR3 sequences, under 15% seen once. The rearrangement links TRBV5-1 to TRBJ2-1, with 7 positions matching TRBD1. The receptor's source is a girl aged 2 to 10 with congenital amegakaryocytic thrombocytopenia, due to receive a stem cell transplant. The source was PBMCs, collected before TCRalphabeta/CD19-depleted stem cell transplant. CDR3 in DNA: TGTGCCAGCAGCCCTCGGGACAGATACAATGAGCAGTTCTTC. Its translation: CASSPRDRYNEQFF.